Listed here is a single T cell receptor (beta chain). The antigen is not known. The study ran the assay at deep level. Profiled with immunoSEQ multiplex PCR; TCRdb holds only in-frame clones, not every one. The data hold about 2.2 million clones, with 85% to 95% observed a single time. The sample is drawn from a study of shared clonotypes between healthy human individuals. Terminally differentiated effector memory CD45RA+ cells were left out of the naive CD8 fraction, which was CD45RO-negative and positively selected for CCR7. Study outcomes and limitations: The authors expected sequencing depth to affect clonotype sharing among donors. Sharing across a few donors was seen in 4% to 5.5% of naive CD4 clonotypes. Larger estimated richness was generally recorded for naive subsets relative to memory subsets.

V lost 1 base to trimming and J lost 3 bases, with 10 bases between them. The CDR3 is 14 residues long. Germline loops: CDR1 SEHNR, CDR2 FQNEAQ (reference sequence). Sequenced input: naive CD8+ T cells from PBMCs. The receptor comes from a man younger than 30 in good health. Some clones in this sample may be carry-over from other donors' samples. The V and J genes are TRBV7-9 and TRBJ2-7; D is uncertain. This chain's CDR3 is CASSLGRMNYEQYF. CDR3 bases: TGTGCCAGCAGCTTAGGACGGATGAACTACGAGCAGTACTTC.